This section outlines one TCR beta chain sequence together with its context. What it binds is unknown. This sample is drawn from a study of identical twins. Points from the study as a whole: Out-of-frame alpha sequences shared by twins were enriched for low generation probability. Models predicted less out-of-frame TCR alpha sharing in monozygotic twins than was found. High-abundance cord blood beta clonotypes had fewer insertions; memory repertoires showed none.

The CDR3 length is 15 residues. The J segment lost 10 bases and the V segment lost 0 bases, leaving 11 bases of the junction unmatched. CDR1 is SGHRS, CDR2 YFSETQ, per germline. TCRdb re-derived calls from the 5' RACE reads in MiXCR, one entry per CDR3 protein. This sample has fewer than 900,000 distinct CDR3 sequences, with 18% found just once. In addition, the sample was reused for a study of T cells expressing NK-cell markers.

This sequence was found in a woman aged 18-29 years in good health. Sequenced sample: PBMCs. This chain connects TRBV5-1 to TRBJ1-1, with 8 bases identical to TRBD1. CDR3 region: CASSLGQGASSGAFF. The DNA for the CDR3 is TGCGCCAGCAGCTTGGGGCAGGGGGCAAGTTCTGGAGCTTTCTTT.